The rows below give T cell receptor beta chains drawn from one sample of a study of blood T cell repertoires in COVID-19. The table came from immunoSEQ multiplex PCR; TCRdb's copy has only in-frame clones and leaves some out. Here the sample spans approximately 380,000 clones, roughly 92% being singletons. The specimen was PBMCs or T cells enriched from blood (not recorded which). Source of these receptors: a woman aged 40 to 50 who had been exposed to COVID-19. Both conserved end residues are part of each CDR3. Each record gives: J gene, D gene, CDR3 length, V gene, clone size, CDR3 DNA, CDR3 protein. D genes are given only for firm matches. Where a row states a size, it is once, few, many or the class of an expanded clone; other rows omit it.

>TRBJ2-2|-|14|TRBV10-1|once
TGCGCCAGCACCCCCTGGAGGGAAGGCGGGGAGCTGTTTTTT
CASTPWREGGELFF
>TRBJ2-1|-|17|TRBV18|-
TGTGCCAGCTCACCATCCGGAGTAGGCAGAGACTACAATGAGCAGTTCTTC
CASSPSGVGRDYNEQFF
>TRBJ1-6|-|16|TRBV7-9|-
TGTGCCAGCAGCTTAGTTATGCCACAGGGCGAGTCACCCCTCCACTTT
CASSLVMPQGESPLHF
>TRBJ2-7|-|14|TRBV21-1|-
TGTGCCAGCAGCAAAGAGGACAGGATCTACGAGCAGTACTTC
CASSKEDRIYEQYF
>TRBJ2-4|TRBD1|14|TRBV5-4|-
TGTGCCAGCAGCCCGGACAGGGGACAAAACATTCAGTACTTC
CASSPDRGQNIQYF
>TRBJ1-4|TRBD1|12|TRBV29-1|-
TGCAGCGTGACAGGGGCAGGTGAAAAACTGTTTTTT
CSVTGAGEKLFF
>TRBJ1-5|-|13|TRBV6-5|once
TGTGCCAGCAGTCCCAGGGTCGATCAGCCCCAGCATTTT
CASSPRVDQPQHF
>TRBJ2-1|TRBD2|19|TRBV11-3|-
TGTGCCAGCAGCTTAGCCGATATAGGGTTAGCGGGGATGATTAATGAGCAGTTCTTC
CASSLADIGLAGMINEQFF
>TRBJ2-1|TRBD2|11|TRBV5-4|-
TGTGCCAGCAGCTGGGAGGGGAGACAGTTCTTC
CASSWEGRQFF
>TRBJ1-1|TRBD1|16|TRBV9|once
TGTGCCAGCAGCACCCAGCCCACAGGGGTTGGCACTGAAGCTTTCTTT
CASSTQPTGVGTEAFF
>TRBJ1-6|-|13|TRBV3-1/TRBV3-2|-
TGTGCCAGCAGCCAGCCACAGAATTCACCCCTCCACTTT
CASSQPQNSPLHF
>TRBJ1-1|TRBD1|15|TRBV28|-
TGTGCCAGCAGTAGTCCGACAGGGACTGGAACTGAAGCTTTCTTT
CASSSPTGTGTEAFF
>TRBJ2-7|TRBD1|13|TRBV5-1|-
TGCGCCAGCACCCCGGGACAGGGGGCCGAGCAGTACTTC
CASTPGQGAEQYF
>TRBJ2-2|TRBD2|15|TRBV7-3|-
TGTGCCAGCAGCCGGACTAGCGGGAGCACCGGGGAGCTGTTTTTT
CASSRTSGSTGELFF
>TRBJ2-2|-|11|TRBV19|-
TGTGCCATTAACTCGGGCGGGGAGCTGTTTTTT
CAINSGGELFF
>TRBJ1-2|-|12|TRBV7-9|-
TGTGCCAGCAGCGCGGATAAGTATGGCTACACCTTC
CASSADKYGYTF
>TRBJ1-3|TRBD1|17|TRBV15|few
TGTGCCACCAGCAGGGGACAGGGGGCCTCAGCGGGAAACACCATATATTTT
CATSRGQGASAGNTIYF
>TRBJ2-5|TRBD2|14|TRBV10-2|once
TGCGCCACAAGAGGACTAGCGGTACAAGAGACCGGGTACTTC
CATRGLAVQETGYF
>TRBJ1-2|-|13|TRBV15|once
TGTGCCACCAGCAGAGATACAGACTATGGCTACACCTTC
CATSRDTDYGYTF
>TRBJ2-5|-|13|TRBV2|-
TGTGCCACCTCACGCGGCTCAAAAGAGACCCAGTACTTC
CATSRGSKETQYF
>TRBJ1-3|-|14|TRBV7-9|-
TGTGCCAGCAGCCTCAGAAGCTCTGGAAACACCATATATTTT
CASSLRSSGNTIYF
>TRBJ2-7|TRBD1|12|TRBV27|-
TGTGCCAGCAGCCGACAGGGCGGAGAGCAGTACTTC
CASSRQGGEQYF
>TRBJ1-4|TRBD1|16|TRBV14|once
TGTGCCAGCAGCCGACAGGGAGGCCCAACTAATGAAAAACTGTTTTTT
CASSRQGGPTNEKLFF
>TRBJ2-7|TRBD1|13|TRBV24-1|-
TGTGCCACCAGTGAGCGGACAGGGGGCGAGCAGTACTTC
CATSERTGGEQYF
>TRBJ1-6|-|12|TRBV9|-
TGTGCCAGCAGTACAGTCGATTCACCCCTCCACTTT
CASSTVDSPLHF
>TRBJ1-5|-|13|TRBV30|-
TGTGCCTGGAGTGCCGGGGGAGAACAGCCCCAGCATTTT
CAWSAGGEQPQHF
>TRBJ1-4|TRBD1|15|TRBV5-1|-
TGCGCCAGCAGCTTGGGGGACAGGGATAATGAAAAACTGTTTTTT
CASSLGDRDNEKLFF
>TRBJ1-1|TRBD1|17|TRBV12-5|-
TGTGCTAGTGGTTTGCCCCCCGGACAGGGGGCTTACACTGAAGCTTTCTTT
CASGLPPGQGAYTEAFF
>TRBJ1-1|TRBD1|14|TRBV5-6|once
TGTGCCAGCAGCTTGGGCACAGGGGACGCTGAAGCTTTCTTT
CASSLGTGDAEAFF
>TRBJ1-2|-|15|TRBV3-1/TRBV3-2|-
TGTGCCAGCAGCCATCGCACGCAGGGTTACTATGGCTACACCTTC
CASSHRTQGYYGYTF
>TRBJ1-1|-|13|TRBV7-3|-
TGTGCCAGCAGCCACCAGGGAAACACTGAAGCTTTCTTT
CASSHQGNTEAFF
>TRBJ1-4|TRBD1|16|TRBV27|-
TGTGCCAGCAGCGCGGGAGGGGGCTTGAGGTGGGAAAAACTGTTTTTT
CASSAGGGLRWEKLFF
>TRBJ2-2|-|15|TRBV7-2|-
TGTGCCAGCAGCTCCTATCACAGGGATGCCGGGGAGCTGTTTTTT
CASSSYHRDAGELFF
>TRBJ1-1|-|13|TRBV29-1|-
TGCAGCGTTGATAGGGGGGGGAACACTGAAGCTTTCTTT
CSVDRGGNTEAFF
>TRBJ2-1|TRBD1|15|TRBV5-1|-
TGCGCCAGCAGCTCGACAGGGGATTCCTACAATGAGCAGTTCTTC
CASSSTGDSYNEQFF
>TRBJ1-3|-|15|TRBV27|-
TGTGCCAGCAGCGCAGACTCATACTCTGGAAACACCATATATTTT
CASSADSYSGNTIYF
>TRBJ1-2|-|16|TRBV9|-
TGTGCCAGCAGCCCCCAGTTGGGGGCGCGAGGGTATGGCTACACCTTC
CASSPQLGARGYGYTF
>TRBJ2-7|-|12|TRBV15|-
TGTGCCACCAGCAGAAGAGGATCCGAGCAGTACTTC
CATSRRGSEQYF
>TRBJ2-7|TRBD1|14|TRBV2|-
TGTGCCAGCAGTGAAGACAGGGGATCCTACGAGCAGTACTTC
CASSEDRGSYEQYF
>TRBJ1-5|TRBD1|14|TRBV6-5|few
TGTGCCAGCGAAATAGGACAGGGCAATCAGCCCCAGCATTTT
CASEIGQGNQPQHF
>TRBJ1-5|TRBD1|19|TRBV6-4|-
TGTGCCAGCAGTGACCCGGACCTCAGGGGGTACTACGGCAATCAGCCCCAGCATTTT
CASSDPDLRGYYGNQPQHF
>TRBJ2-2|TRBD2|17|TRBV2|-
TGTGCCAGCAGTAAAACGGGGGGGCCCTTGAACACCGGGGAGCTGTTTTTT
CASSKTGGPLNTGELFF
>TRBJ1-1|-|15|TRBV9|-
TGTGCCAGCAGCCCCCCGGGGGGAGTAGGCACTGAAGCTTTCTTT
CASSPPGGVGTEAFF
>TRBJ1-2|TRBD1|14|TRBV24-1|-
TGTGCCACCAGTGATCAGACAGGGCCCTATGGCTACACCTTC
CATSDQTGPYGYTF
>TRBJ1-6|-|13|TRBV30|-
TGTGCCTCCACCCCAGGGGTTGGTTCACCCCTCCACTTT
CASTPGVGSPLHF
>TRBJ2-7|TRBD2|14|TRBV7-2|-
TGTGTCAGCAGCTTTGGCGGGAGTATCTACGAGCAGTACTTC
CVSSFGGSIYEQYF
>TRBJ2-7|TRBD2|15|TRBV6-2/TRBV6-3|-
TGTGCCAGCAGTTCATCGACTAGCGGGATCGGCGAGCAGTACTTC
CASSSSTSGIGEQYF
>TRBJ1-5|TRBD1|14|TRBV6-5|-
TGTGCCAGCAGACCCGGGACAGGCAATCAGCCCCAGCATTTT
CASRPGTGNQPQHF
>TRBJ1-6|-|16|TRBV14|-
TGTGCCAGAAGGGACTCGGTAATATCAGGCAATTCACCCCTCCACTTT
CARRDSVISGNSPLHF
>TRBJ2-7|TRBD2|15|TRBV5-1|-
TGCGCCAGCAGCTTGTCCGGGGGAGGGTCCTACGAGCAGTACTTC
CASSLSGGGSYEQYF
>TRBJ2-1|TRBD2|15|TRBV7-3|many
TGTGCCAGCAGTACCATGAGCGGGGGAGTCAATGAGCAGTTCTTC
CASSTMSGGVNEQFF
>TRBJ1-1|-|12|TRBV12-3/TRBV12-4|few
TGTGCCAGCAGTCCATTGAACACTGAAGCTTTCTTT
CASSPLNTEAFF
>TRBJ1-6|-|13|TRBV4-2|-
TGTGCCAGCAGCCAAGAACTGGATTCACCCCTCCACTTT
CASSQELDSPLHF